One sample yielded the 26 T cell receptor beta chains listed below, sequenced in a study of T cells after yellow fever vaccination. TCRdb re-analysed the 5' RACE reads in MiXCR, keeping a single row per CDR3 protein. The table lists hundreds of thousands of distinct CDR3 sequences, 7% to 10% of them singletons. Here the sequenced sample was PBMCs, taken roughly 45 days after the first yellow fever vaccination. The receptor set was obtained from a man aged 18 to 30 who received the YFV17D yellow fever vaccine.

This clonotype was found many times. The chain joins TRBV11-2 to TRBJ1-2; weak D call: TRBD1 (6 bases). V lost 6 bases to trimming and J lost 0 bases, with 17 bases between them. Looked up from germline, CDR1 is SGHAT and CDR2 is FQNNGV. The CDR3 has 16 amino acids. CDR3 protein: CASRTLTGRTNYGYTF. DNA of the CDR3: TGTGCCAGCAGAACCCTAACAGGGCGGACTAACTATGGCTACACCTTC. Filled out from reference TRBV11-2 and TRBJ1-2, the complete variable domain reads EAGVAQSPRYKIIEKRQSVAFWCNPISGHATLYWYQQILGQGPKLLIQFQNNGVVDDSQLPKDRFSAERLKGVDSTLKIQPAKLEDSAVYLCASRTLTGRTNYGYTFGSGTRLTVV.

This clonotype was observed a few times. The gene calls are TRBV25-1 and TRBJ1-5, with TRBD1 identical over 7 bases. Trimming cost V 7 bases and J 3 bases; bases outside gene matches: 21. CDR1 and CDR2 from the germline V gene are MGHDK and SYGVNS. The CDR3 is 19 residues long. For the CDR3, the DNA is TGTGCCAGCATTGACCGGGACAGTCGAACCCCTTCCTACAATCAGCCCCAGCATTTT. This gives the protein CASIDRDSRTPSYNQPQHF.

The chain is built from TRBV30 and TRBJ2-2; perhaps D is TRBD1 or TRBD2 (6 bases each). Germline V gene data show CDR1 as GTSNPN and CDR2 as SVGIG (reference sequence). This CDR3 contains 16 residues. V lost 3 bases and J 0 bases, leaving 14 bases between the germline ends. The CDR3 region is CAWRGRGHTNTGELFF. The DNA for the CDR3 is TGTGCCTGGAGGGGGCGGGGACACACGAACACCGGGGAGCTGTTTTTT. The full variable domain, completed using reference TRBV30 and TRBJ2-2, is SQTIHQWPATLVQPVGSPLSLECTVEGTSNPNLYWYRQAAGRGLQLLFYSVGIGQISSEVPQNLSASRPQDRQFILSSKKLLLSDSGFYLCAWRGRGHTNTGELFFGEGSRLTVL.

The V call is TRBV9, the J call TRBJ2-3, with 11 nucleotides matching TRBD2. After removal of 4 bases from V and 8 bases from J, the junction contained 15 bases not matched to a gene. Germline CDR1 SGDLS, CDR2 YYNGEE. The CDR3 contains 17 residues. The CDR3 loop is CASSIPGTSGPLATQYF. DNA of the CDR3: TGTGCCAGCAGCATTCCCGGGACTAGCGGCCCCCTAGCTACGCAGTATTTT.

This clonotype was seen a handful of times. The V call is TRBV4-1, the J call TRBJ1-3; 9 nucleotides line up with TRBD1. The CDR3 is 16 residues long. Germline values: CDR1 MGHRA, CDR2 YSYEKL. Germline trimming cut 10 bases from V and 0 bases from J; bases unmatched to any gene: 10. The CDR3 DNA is TGCGCCACTTCGAAACAGGGGGCCCACTCTGGAAACACCATATATTTT. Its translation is CATSKQGAHSGNTIYF.

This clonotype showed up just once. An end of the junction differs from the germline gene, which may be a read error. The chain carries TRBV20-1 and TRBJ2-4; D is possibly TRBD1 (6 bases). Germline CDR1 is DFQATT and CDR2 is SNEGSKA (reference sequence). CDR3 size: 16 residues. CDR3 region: CSALNREWSPKNIPYF. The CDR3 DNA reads TGCAGTGCTCTAAACAGGGAATGGAGTCCCAAAAACATTCCGTACTTC.

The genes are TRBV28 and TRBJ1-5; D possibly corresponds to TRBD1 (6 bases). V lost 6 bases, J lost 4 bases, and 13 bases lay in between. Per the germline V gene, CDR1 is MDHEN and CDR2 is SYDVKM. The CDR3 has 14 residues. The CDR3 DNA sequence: TGTGCCAGCAGCCCCGGACAGACTAATCAGCCCCAGCATTTT. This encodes CASSPGQTNQPQHF.

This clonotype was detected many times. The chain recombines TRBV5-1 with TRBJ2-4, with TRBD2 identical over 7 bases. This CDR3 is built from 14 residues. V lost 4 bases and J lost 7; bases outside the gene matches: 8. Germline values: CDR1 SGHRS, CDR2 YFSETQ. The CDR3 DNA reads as TGCGCCAGCAGCCCAGGACTAGGTGCGAACATTCAGTACTTC. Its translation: CASSPGLGANIQYF.

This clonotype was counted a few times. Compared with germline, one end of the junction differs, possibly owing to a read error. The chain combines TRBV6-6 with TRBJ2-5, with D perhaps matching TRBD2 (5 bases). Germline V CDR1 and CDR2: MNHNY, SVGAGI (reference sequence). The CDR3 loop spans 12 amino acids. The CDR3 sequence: CASSADSRRCRF. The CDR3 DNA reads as TGTGCCAGCAGTGCGGACTCTAGGCGGTGTAGGTTC.

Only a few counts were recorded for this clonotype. This CDR3 is CASSQRVTGTGDQETQYF. The CDR3 DNA sequence: TGCGCCAGCAGCCAAAGGGTAACCGGGACAGGAGACCAAGAGACCCAGTACTTC. The chain links TRBV4-3 to TRBJ2-5; TRBD1 aligns across 8 bases. Germline CDR1 and CDR2: LGHNA and YSLEER. The CDR3 spans 18 residues. V shed 2 bases and J 0 bases; nucleotides not matched to a gene: 11.

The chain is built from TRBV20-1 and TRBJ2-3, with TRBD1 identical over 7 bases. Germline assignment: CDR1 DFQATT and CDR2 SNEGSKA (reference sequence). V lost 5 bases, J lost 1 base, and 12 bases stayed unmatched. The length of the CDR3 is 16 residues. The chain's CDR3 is CSALPPTGVGTDTQYF. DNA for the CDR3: TGCAGTGCTCTACCCCCTACAGGGGTCGGCACAGATACGCAGTATTTT.

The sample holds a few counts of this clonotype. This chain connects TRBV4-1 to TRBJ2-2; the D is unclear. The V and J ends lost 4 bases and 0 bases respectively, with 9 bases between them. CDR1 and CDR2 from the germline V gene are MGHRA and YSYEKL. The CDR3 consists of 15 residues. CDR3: CASSPLGPNTGELFF. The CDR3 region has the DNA TGCGCCAGCAGCCCTCTCGGGCCGAACACCGGGGAGCTGTTTTTT.

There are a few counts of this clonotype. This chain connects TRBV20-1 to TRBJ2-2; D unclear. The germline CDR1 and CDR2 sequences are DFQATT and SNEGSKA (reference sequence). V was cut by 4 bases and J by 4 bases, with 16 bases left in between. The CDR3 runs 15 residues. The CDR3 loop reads CSATNRRRSTGELFF. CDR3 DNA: TGCAGTGCTACTAATAGGCGCCGTTCCACCGGGGAGCTGTTTTTT.

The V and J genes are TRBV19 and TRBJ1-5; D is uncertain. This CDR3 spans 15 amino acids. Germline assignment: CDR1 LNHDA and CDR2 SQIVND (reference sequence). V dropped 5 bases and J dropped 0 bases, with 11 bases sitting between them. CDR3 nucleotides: TGTGCCAGTAGTCCGGACGGAAATAGCAATCAGCCCCAGCATTTT. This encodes CASSPDGNSNQPQHF.

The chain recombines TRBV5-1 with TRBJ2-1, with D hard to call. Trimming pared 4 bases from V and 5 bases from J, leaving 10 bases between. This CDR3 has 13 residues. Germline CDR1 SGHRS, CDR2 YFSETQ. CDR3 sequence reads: CASSLRVNNEQFF. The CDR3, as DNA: TGCGCCAGCAGCCTCCGGGTGAACAATGAGCAGTTCTTC.

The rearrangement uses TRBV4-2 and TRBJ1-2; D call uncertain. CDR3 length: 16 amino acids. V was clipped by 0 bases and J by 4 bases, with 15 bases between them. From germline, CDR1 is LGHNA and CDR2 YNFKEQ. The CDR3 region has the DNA TGTGCCAGCAGCCAAGATCCGACCTCTCCCGGCTATGGCTACACCTTC. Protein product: CASSQDPTSPGYGYTF.

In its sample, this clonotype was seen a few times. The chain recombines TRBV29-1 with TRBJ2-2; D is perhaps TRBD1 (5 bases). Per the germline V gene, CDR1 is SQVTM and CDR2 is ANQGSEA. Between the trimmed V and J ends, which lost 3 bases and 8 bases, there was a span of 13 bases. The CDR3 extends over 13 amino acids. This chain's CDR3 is CSVEAGSPGELFF. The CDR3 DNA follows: TGCAGCGTTGAGGCAGGGTCTCCGGGGGAGCTGTTTTTT.

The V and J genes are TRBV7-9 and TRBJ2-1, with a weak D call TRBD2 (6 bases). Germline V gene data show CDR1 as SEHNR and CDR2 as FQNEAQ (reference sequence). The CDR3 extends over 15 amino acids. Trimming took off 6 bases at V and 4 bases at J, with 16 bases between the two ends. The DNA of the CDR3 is TGTGCCAGCAGTTCTCTGGTAGCGGAGTACAATGAGCAGTTCTTC. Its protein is CASSSLVAEYNEQFF.

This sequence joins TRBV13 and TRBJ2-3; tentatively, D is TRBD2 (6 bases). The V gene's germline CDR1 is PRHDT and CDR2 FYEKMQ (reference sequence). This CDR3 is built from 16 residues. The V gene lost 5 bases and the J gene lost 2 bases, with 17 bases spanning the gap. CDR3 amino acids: CASSRPGLGFTDTQYF. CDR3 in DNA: TGTGCCAGCAGCAGGCCGGGACTCGGATTCACAGATACGCAGTATTTT.

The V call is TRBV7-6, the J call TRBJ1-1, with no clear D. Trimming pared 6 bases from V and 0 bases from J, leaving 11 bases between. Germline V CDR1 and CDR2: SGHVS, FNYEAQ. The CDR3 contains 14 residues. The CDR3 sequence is CASSQSRMNTEAFF. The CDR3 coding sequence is TGTGCCAGCAGTCAAAGCCGGATGAACACTGAAGCTTTCTTT. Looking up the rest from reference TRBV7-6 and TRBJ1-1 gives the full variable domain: GAGVSQSPRYKVTKRGQDVALRCDPISGHVSLYWYRQALGQGPEFLTYFNYEAQQDKSGLPNDRFSAERPEGSISTLTIQRTEQRDSAMYRCASSQSRMNTEAFFGQGTRLTVV.

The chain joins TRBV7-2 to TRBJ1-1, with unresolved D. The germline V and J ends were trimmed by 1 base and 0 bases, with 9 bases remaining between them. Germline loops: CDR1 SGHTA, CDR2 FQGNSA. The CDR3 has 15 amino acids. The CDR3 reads CASSLGISMNTEAFF. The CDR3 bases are TGTGCCAGCAGCTTAGGCATCTCCATGAACACTGAAGCTTTCTTT.

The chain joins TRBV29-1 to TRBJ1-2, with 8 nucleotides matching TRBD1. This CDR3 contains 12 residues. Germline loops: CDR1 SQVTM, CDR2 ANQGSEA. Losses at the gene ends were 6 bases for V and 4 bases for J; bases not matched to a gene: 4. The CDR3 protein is CSVGDRTYGYTF. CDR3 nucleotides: TGCAGCGTGGGGGACAGGACCTATGGCTACACCTTC.

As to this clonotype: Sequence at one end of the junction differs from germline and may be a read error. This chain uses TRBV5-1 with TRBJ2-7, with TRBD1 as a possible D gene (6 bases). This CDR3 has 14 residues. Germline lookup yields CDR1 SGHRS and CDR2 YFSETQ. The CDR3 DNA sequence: TGCGTCAGCAGCTCCCAGACAGGTATCTACGAGCAGTACTTC. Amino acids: CVSSSQTGIYEQYF.

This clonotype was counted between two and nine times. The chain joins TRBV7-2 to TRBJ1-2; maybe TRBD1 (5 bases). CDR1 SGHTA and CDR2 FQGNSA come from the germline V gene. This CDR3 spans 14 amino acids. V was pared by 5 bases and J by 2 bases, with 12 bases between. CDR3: CASSPVDRNYGYTF. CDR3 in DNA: TGTGCCAGCAGCCCCGTCGACAGAAACTATGGCTACACCTTC.

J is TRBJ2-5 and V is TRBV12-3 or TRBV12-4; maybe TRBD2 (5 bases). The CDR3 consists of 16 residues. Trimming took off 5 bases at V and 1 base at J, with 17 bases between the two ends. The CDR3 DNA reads TGTGCCAGCAGTACCCCTCACGGGGAAATCCAAGAGACCCAGTACTTC. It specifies CASSTPHGEIQETQYF.

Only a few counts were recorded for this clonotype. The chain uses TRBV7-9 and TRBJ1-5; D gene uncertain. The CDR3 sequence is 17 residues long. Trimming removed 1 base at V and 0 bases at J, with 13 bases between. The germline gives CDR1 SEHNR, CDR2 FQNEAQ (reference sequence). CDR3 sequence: CASSLDRNTGSNQPQHF. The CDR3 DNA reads TGTGCCAGCAGCTTAGACCGGAACACGGGTAGCAATCAGCCCCAGCATTTT. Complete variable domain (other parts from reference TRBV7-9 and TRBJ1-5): DTGVSQNPRHKITKRGQNVTFRCDPISEHNRLYWYRQTLGQGPEFLTYFQNEAQLEKSRLLSDRFSAERPKGSFSTLEIQRTEQGDSAMYLCASSLDRNTGSNQPQHFGDGTRLSIL.